The present T cell receptor (beta chain) was sequenced within a study of tissue T cells after allogeneic stem cell transplantation (dated by TCRdb to 2022 to 2024). Study-wide context: Using research autopsies of patients with and without GVHD, plus mouse models of GVHD, the study profiled TCR beta repertoires across many tissues. The human arm was a prospective observational study without blinding or randomization.

Taken from cysteine to phenylalanine, the CDR3 has 14 residues. Shown are 39 bases from within the CDR3, in frame from base 1. CDR1 SNHLY and CDR2 FYNGKV were looked up in the germline V gene (reference sequence). V sheds 3 bases and J sheds 4 bases, leaving 9 bases between their ends. The paper as a whole reports these results and caveats: Within patients, how anatomically similar tissues were was a major factor shaping TCR repertoire composition, regardless of disease or transplant status. Which tissue TCRs were alloreactive or antigen-specific was not determined in the study, and some of the clones might have been host cells that persisted. Only a few T cell clones appeared in more than one patient, yet motif-based clustering showed tissue-specific repertoire signatures that were shared between patients. The patient cohort was small and varied clinically, and sampling depth was recognized as a limitation. In both patients and mice, T cells from blood and spleen picked up only a limited part of the TCR repertoire that was detected in tissues.

The method behind the library was the immunoSEQ multiplex PCR assay. Adaptive Biotechnologies performed the TCRbeta CDR3 sequencing at survey depth and reported CDR3 sequences, V/J genes, productive frequency and template counts. Amplification of TCR beta CDR3 regions started from genomic DNA instead of RNA. The study's processing was this. Jensen-Shannon divergence served to quantify pairwise repertoire overlap between tissues, with 0 meaning identical and 1 meaning complete divergence. Tissues were clustered by single-linkage agglomerative hierarchical clustering of pairwise JSD values, and the clustering results were displayed as dendrograms. GLIPH2 was run on all patient samples with simulation_depth 1000, kmer_min_depth 3 and cdr3_length_cutoff 8, and groups with more than two unique CDR3s were retained. In a standardized tissue-overlap score, Jaccard GLIPH-group overlap across patients was extrapolated to a standard repertoire size of 1000 clones. Associations of diversity with clinical or experimental variables used linear mixed-effect models with tissue fixed effects and individual random effects. TCRdb obtained this table from immuneACCESS and retained in-frame rearrangements with V and J assigned. These tables miss some clones; where compared with another copy, unresolved V genes account for less than half of the shortfall, and the remainder is unexplained. From that table come the V and J calls and clone size; the DNA was used to work out D and trimming. Counted in this sample were approximately 8,800 clones; 37% of them appeared once. The ten largest clones add up to around 3.5% of the sample.

Comment on this clone: Its antigen remains unidentified. This receptor came from a mouse, so its gene names and germline sequences are mouse ones too. The CDR3 end is not reached by the read, which stops 1 residue before it; the germline J gene fills it in.

Explained via the paper, the time point label denotes: mouse harvest day 14 after allogeneic transplant. Each mouse graft consisted of 10^7 T-cell-depleted bone marrow cells plus 10^6 splenic CD5+ T cells and was given by tail vein injection. Mouse GVHD was modeled in a major MHC-mismatch B6 (H2b) into BALB/c (H2d) model, with tissues profiled at day 7 or 14. On day 7 or 14 post-transplant, mouse tissues and retro-orbital blood were harvested with separate sterile tools for each animal, and livers were flushed before harvest. Before genomic DNA was isolated with the DNeasy Blood & Tissue Kit, mouse tissues were minced with razor blades in buffered saline.

The receptor was isolated from a female BALB/c mouse given C57BL/6 T cells with graft-versus-host disease after an allogeneic hematopoietic cell transplant. Recombination connected TRBV3 to TRBJ1-4; TRBD1 is a weak D gene call, 5 bases matching. The sample consisted of skin. The part of the CDR3 DNA that was read is TGTGCCAGCAGCTTGGGGGGGAACAACGAAAGATTATTT. It encodes CASSLGGNNERLF. The CDR3 in full is CASSLGGNNERLFF.